This T cell receptor (beta chain) was sequenced in a study of T cell repertoires in cytomegalovirus infection. The sample holds a few counts of this clonotype. Its matching antigen is unknown. CDR1 MNHEY and CDR2 SVGEGT come from the germline V gene. The CDR3 runs to 12 residues. Trimming stripped 4 bases from V and 14 bases from J, with 14 bases between. TCRdb fed the reads into MiXCR, producing one record per CDR3 protein. The repertoire holds some 590,000 distinct CDR3 sequences, with approximately 40% as singletons. This clonotype was sampled from a human donor in good health (CMV status not recorded). Some clones in this sample may be carry-over from other donors' samples. The material sequenced was cultured PBMCs, taken from culture after CMV antigen stimulation. This rearrangement joins TRBV6-2 or TRBV6-3 to TRBJ1-4, with a tentative D call TRBD1 (6 bases). The CDR3 protein is CASSSGGTPLFF. The CDR3, as DNA: TGTGCCAGCAGTTCTGGTGGGACACCTCTGTTTTTT.